This T cell receptor beta chain comes out of a study of T cell clonality in common variable immunodeficiency. Whole-study results and caveats: Fewer TCRbeta clones were shared among CVID subjects than controls.

The length of the CDR3 is 12 residues. Trimming stripped 5 bases from V and 3 bases from J, with 5 bases between. The germline gives CDR1 SNHLY, CDR2 FYNNEI. This clone was recorded many times. What it binds is unknown. The sequenced fragment ends 3 residues before the CDR3 boundary, so the rest is inferred from the germline J gene. Patients and controls were mostly of Caucasian heritage. Method: immunoSEQ multiplex PCR; TCRdb's copy keeps in-frame clones and lacks some. Recorded here are about 43,000 clones, none singletons. The chain links TRBV2 to TRBJ2-1; D gene unclear. The sequencing input was peripheral blood mononuclear cells. This clonotype was sampled from a person between 18 and 69 years old in good health. The DNA read from the CDR3 is TGTGCCAGCAGTAACTACTACAATGAG. Translated: CASSNYYNE. The full CDR3 protein is CASSNYYNEQFF.